Listed here are 9 T cell receptor beta chains from one sample, sequenced in a study of blood T cells in healthy people across ages. Primed by a sample-barcoded 5' primer and a J-beta primer mix, a second PCR proceeded for 7 to 11 cycles. TCRdb reanalysed the 5' RACE reads using MiXCR and keeps one entry per CDR3 protein. Altogether hundreds of thousands of distinct CDR3 sequences are present, 20% to 25% being singletons, with the ten largest covering 9% to 9.5%. These data also featured in a second study, about T cells of mothers and their children.

Sequencing used blood. The receptors come from a boy aged 5-17 years in good health.

A remark on this clonotype: The junction does not match germline at one end; this may be a read error. The V call is TRBV7-2, the J call TRBJ2-5; 9 bases match TRBD2. This CDR3 comprises 18 residues. Germline V gives CDR1 SGHTA, CDR2 FQGNSA. This CDR3 is CASSLSSGTSLPQETQCF. CDR3 coding DNA: TGTGCCAGCAGCTTAAGTTCTGGGACTAGCTTGCCCCAAGAGACCCAGTGCTTC. The complete variable domain, with remaining parts taken from reference TRBV7-2 and TRBJ2-5, reads GAGVSQSPSNKVTEKGKDVELRCDPISGHTALYWYRQSLGQGLEFLIYFQGNSAPDKSGLPSDRFSAERTGGSVSTLTIQRTQQEDSAVYLCASSLSSGTSLPQETQCFGPGTRLLVL.

The chain uses TRBV7-9 and TRBJ2-5; D remains ambiguous. The tail of the sequence fits TRBJ2-7 better, so the J call may be wrong. Germline V gives CDR1 SEHNR, CDR2 FQNEAQ (reference sequence). The CDR3 has 14 amino acids. The CDR3 loop reads CASSLGEVPYEQYF. The CDR3 nucleotides are TGTGCCAGCAGCTTAGGCGAGGTACCCTACGAGCAGTACTTC.

CDR3 region: CASSLERDRVSLTF. DNA of the CDR3: TGTGCCAGCAGCTTGGAAAGAGACAGGGTGTCCCTGACTTTC. The genes are TRBV5-5 and TRBJ2-6, with 7 bases lining up with TRBD1. V lost 0 bases to trimming and J lost 15 bases; unmatched junction nucleotides: 9. This CDR3 spans 14 amino acids. The germline gives CDR1 SGHKS, CDR2 YYEKEE (reference sequence).

This clonotype was counted between two and nine times. This chain joins TRBV29-1 and TRBJ2-7; D is uncertain. This CDR3 contains 11 residues. Germline lookup yields CDR1 SQVTM and CDR2 ANQGSEA. The germline V and J ends were trimmed by 5 bases and 1 base, with 6 bases remaining between them. CDR3: CSVNLSYEQYF. In DNA, the CDR3 is TGCAGCGTTAACCTTTCCTACGAGCAGTACTTC.

This clonotype came up a few times. V is TRBV7-9 and J is TRBJ2-2, with 8 bases lining up with TRBD2. CDR1 is SEHNR and CDR2 is FQNEAQ in the germline V gene (reference sequence). V was clipped by 2 bases and J by 3 bases; unmatched bases: 5. The CDR3 totals 16 residues. The CDR3 bases are TGTGCCAGCAGCTTATTGGTAGCGGGGCACACCGGGGAGCTGTTTTTT. Its translation is CASSLLVAGHTGELFF.

For this clonotype: The junction departs from germline at one end; a sequencing error may be responsible. This sequence joins TRBV2 and TRBJ1-3; D uncertain. CDR1 and CDR2 (germline): SNHLY, FYNNEI. This CDR3 contains 12 residues. The CDR3 sequence is CALRLLGSTIYF. The CDR3 coding sequence is TGTGCCCTCCGTTTGTTAGGAAGCACCATATATTTT.

The chain recombines TRBV7-2 with TRBJ2-7; D is possibly TRBD1 or TRBD2 (5 bases each). The CDR3 loop spans 14 amino acids. V was pared by 4 bases and J by 2 bases, with 12 bases between. Germline assignment: CDR1 SGHTA and CDR2 FQGNSA. As DNA, the CDR3 is TGTGCCAGCAGCTCCGGGACCTCGACCTACGAGCAGTACTTC. The encoded protein is CASSSGTSTYEQYF.

This chain connects TRBV7-2 to TRBJ2-5; maybe TRBD2 (6 bases). The V gene lost 4 bases and the J gene lost 1 base, with 13 bases spanning the gap. The CDR3 is 15 residues long. CDR1 and CDR2 from the germline V gene are SGHTA and FQGNSA. In DNA, the CDR3 is TGTGCCAGCAGCTGGGCGGGGCCCCTCCAAGAGACCCAGTACTTC. It yields the protein CASSWAGPLQETQYF.

This clonotype was counted a few times. This chain joins TRBV20-1 and TRBJ2-5; tentatively, D is TRBD1 (6 bases). The CDR3 is 15 residues long. Germline lookup yields CDR1 DFQATT and CDR2 SNEGSKA (reference sequence). Trimming removed 5 bases from V and 2 bases from J, with 18 bases in between. As DNA, the CDR3 is TGCAGTGCTGGGCCTACAGGACAGAAACAAGAGACCCAGTACTTC. Amino acid sequence: CSAGPTGQKQETQYF.